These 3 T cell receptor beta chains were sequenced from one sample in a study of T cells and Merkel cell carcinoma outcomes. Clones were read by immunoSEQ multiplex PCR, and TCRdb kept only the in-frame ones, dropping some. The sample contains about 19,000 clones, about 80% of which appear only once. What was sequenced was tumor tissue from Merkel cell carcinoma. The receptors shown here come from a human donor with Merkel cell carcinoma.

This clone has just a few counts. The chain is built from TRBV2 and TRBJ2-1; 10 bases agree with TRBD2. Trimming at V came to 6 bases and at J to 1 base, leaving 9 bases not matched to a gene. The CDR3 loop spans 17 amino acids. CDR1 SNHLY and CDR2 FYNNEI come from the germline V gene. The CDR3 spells CASSTSQAGGSYNEQFF. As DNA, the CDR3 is TGTGCCAGCAGCACCTCTCAAGCGGGAGGGTCCTACAATGAGCAGTTCTTC.

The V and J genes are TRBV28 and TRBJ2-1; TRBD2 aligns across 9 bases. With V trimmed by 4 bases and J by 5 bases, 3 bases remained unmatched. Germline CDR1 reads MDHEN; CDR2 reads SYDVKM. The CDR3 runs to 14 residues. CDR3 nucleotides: TGTGCCAGCAGTTACGCGGGAGGGCACAATGAGCAGTTCTTC. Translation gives CASSYAGGHNEQFF.

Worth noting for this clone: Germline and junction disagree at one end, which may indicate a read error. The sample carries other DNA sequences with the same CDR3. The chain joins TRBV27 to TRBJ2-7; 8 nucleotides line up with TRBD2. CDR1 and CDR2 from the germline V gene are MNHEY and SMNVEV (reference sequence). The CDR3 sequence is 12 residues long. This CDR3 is CASGTRGYEQYF. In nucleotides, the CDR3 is TGTGCCAGCGGGACTAGGGGCTACGAGCAGTACTTT.